Following are 9 T cell receptor beta chains from one sample sequenced in a study of cytomegalovirus exposure and HLA in healthy donors. Use of 60 Vbeta and 13 Jbeta primers characterized the PCR. Only in-frame clones appear in the TCRdb table, and some are missing; sequencing was by immunoSEQ multiplex PCR. The sample has roughly 200,000 clones, less than 85% seen once. The material sequenced was PBMCs. The receptors were sampled from a girl between 10 and 17 years old in good health and CMV-seropositive.

The chain has TRBV4-1 and TRBJ2-2; TRBD2 agrees at 8 bases. Germline V gene sequence: CDR1 MGHRA, CDR2 YSYEKL. After removal of 3 bases from V and 3 bases from J, the junction contained 9 bases not matched to a gene. This CDR3 comprises 17 residues. The CDR3 protein is CASSHRIAGTDTGELFF. The CDR3 DNA reads as TGCGCCAGCAGCCATCGGATAGCGGGGACGGACACCGGGGAGCTGTTTTTT.

The chain has TRBV11-2 and TRBJ2-3, with 11 bases identical to TRBD2. Trimming at V came to 4 bases and at J to 5 bases, leaving 5 bases not matched to a gene. Looked up from germline, CDR1 is SGHAT and CDR2 is FQNNGV. The CDR3 extends over 15 amino acids. The CDR3 nucleotides are TGTGCCAGCAGCTCCTTAGCGGGGGGGCGAGATACGCAGTATTTT. Translating it yields CASSSLAGGRDTQYF.

In the case of this clone: A junction end diverges from the germline sequence, so it may reflect a read error. The V gene is TRBV7-9, the J gene TRBJ1-2; D is unclear. Germline V gene data show CDR1 as SEHNR and CDR2 as FQNEAQ (reference sequence). CDR3 size: 14 residues. The CDR3 spells CSSENPAYNYGYTF. The CDR3 DNA sequence: TGTTCCAGCGAAAACCCCGCCTATAACTATGGCTACACCTTC.

This clone was seen only a few times. The J gene is TRBJ2-3, the V gene TRBV9, with 10 nucleotides matching TRBD2. Germline V gene data show CDR1 as SGDLS and CDR2 as YYNGEE. Trimming removed 0 bases from V and 4 bases from J; junction bases left unmatched: 11. The CDR3 is 18 residues long. The CDR3 reads CASSVGQRGGRLADTQYF. The CDR3 DNA follows: TGTGCCAGCAGCGTAGGCCAGCGGGGGGGCCGTCTGGCAGATACGCAGTATTTT.

This chain links TRBV9 with TRBJ2-3, with D maybe TRBD2 (6 bases). Trimming removed 0 bases from V and 2 bases from J, with 13 bases in between. The CDR3 length is 16 residues. Germline V gene data show CDR1 as SGDLS and CDR2 as YYNGEE. The CDR3: CASSVGARGLTDTQYF. In nucleotides, the CDR3 is TGTGCCAGCAGCGTAGGCGCCCGGGGACTCACAGATACGCAGTATTTT.

The gene calls are TRBV11-3 and TRBJ2-3; 8 bases map to TRBD2. The CDR3 length is 14 residues. The ends lost 5 bases at V and 5 bases at J; junction bases unmatched: 6. CDR1 and CDR2 (germline): SGHNT, YENEEA. CDR3 DNA: TGTGCCAGCAGCCCGGGACTAGGGGGAGATACGCAGTATTTT. Translated, it gives CASSPGLGGDTQYF. The whole variable domain, remainder taken from reference TRBV11-3 and TRBJ2-3, is EAGVVQSPRYKIIEKKQPVAFWCNPISGHNTLYWYLQNLGQGPELLIRYENEEAVDDSQLPKDRFSAERLKGVDSTLKIQPAELGDSAVYLCASSPGLGGDTQYFGPGTRLTVL.

The chain recombines TRBV6-5 with TRBJ2-7; possible D gene TRBD2, 6 bases. Trimming shortened V by 5 bases and J by 2 bases, and 10 bases separated the two germline ends. Germline V gene lookup returns CDR1 MNHEY and CDR2 SVGAGI. This CDR3 region has 13 residues. CDR3 protein: CASSRGTTYEQYF. CDR3 nucleotide sequence: TGTGCCAGCAGTCGCGGGACCACCTACGAGCAGTACTTC.

CDR3 protein: CASSIRGGNQPQHF. The CDR3 coding sequence is TGTGCCAGTAGTATAAGGGGTGGAAATCAGCCCCAGCATTTT. This rearrangement joins TRBV19 to TRBJ1-5, with D perhaps TRBD1 (5 bases). The CDR3 spans 14 residues. Trimming stripped 2 bases from V and 4 bases from J, with 9 bases between. Germline V gene sequence: CDR1 LNHDA, CDR2 SQIVND (reference sequence).

The V call is TRBV5-1, the J call TRBJ2-7, with 9 bases aligning to TRBD2. The CDR3 contains 15 residues. V was clipped by 2 bases and J by 4 bases; unmatched bases: 7. Germline V gives CDR1 SGHRS, CDR2 YFSETQ. The CDR3 loop is CASSFLAGAGYEQYF. The DNA of the CDR3 is TGCGCCAGCAGCTTCTTAGCGGGGGCAGGGTACGAGCAGTACTTC. Using reference TRBV5-1 and TRBJ2-7 for the parts outside the CDR3, the full variable domain is KAGVTQTPRYLIKTRGQQVTLSCSPISGHRSVSWYQQTPGQGLQFLFEYFSETQRNKGNFPGRFSGRQFSNSRSEMNVSTLELGDSALYLCASSFLAGAGYEQYFGPGTRLTVT.